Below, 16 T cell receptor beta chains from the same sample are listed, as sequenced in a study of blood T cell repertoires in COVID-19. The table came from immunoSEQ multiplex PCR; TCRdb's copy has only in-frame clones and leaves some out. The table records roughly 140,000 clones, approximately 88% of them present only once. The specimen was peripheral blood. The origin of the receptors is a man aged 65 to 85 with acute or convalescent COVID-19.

The chain's CDR3 is CASRPGTGTYTEAFF. Written as DNA, the CDR3 is TGTGCCAGCAGGCCCGGGACAGGGACCTACACTGAAGCTTTCTTT. The gene calls are TRBV2 and TRBJ1-1, with 9 bases aligning to TRBD1. V lost 6 bases and J lost 3; bases outside the gene matches: 8. CDR3 length: 15 residues. Germline CDR1 is SNHLY and CDR2 is FYNNEI. Full variable domain (remainder filled in from reference TRBV2 and TRBJ1-1): EPEVTQTPSHQVTQMGQEVILRCVPISNHLYFYWYRQILGQKVEFLVSFYNNEISEKSEIFDDQFSVERPDGSNFTLKIRSTKLEDSAMYFCASRPGTGTYTEAFFGQGTRLTVV.

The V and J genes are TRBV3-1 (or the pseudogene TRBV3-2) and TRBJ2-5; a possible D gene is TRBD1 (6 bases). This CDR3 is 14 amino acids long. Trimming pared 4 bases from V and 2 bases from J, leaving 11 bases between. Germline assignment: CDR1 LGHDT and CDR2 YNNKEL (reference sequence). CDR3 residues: CASSRRQAQETQYF. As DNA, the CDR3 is TGTGCCAGCAGCCGGCGACAGGCACAAGAGACCCAGTACTTC.

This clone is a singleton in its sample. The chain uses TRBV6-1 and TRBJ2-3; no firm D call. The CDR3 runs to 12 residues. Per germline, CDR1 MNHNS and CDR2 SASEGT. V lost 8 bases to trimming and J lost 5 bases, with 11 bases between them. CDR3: CASRPTGDTQYF. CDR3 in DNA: TGTGCCAGCCGACCGACGGGAGATACGCAGTATTTT.

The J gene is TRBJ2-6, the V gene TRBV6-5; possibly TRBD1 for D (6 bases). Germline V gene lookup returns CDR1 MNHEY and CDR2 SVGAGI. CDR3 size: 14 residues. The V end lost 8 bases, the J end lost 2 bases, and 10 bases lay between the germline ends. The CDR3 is CASRTEAGANVLTF. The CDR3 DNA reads TGTGCCAGCCGGACAGAAGCTGGGGCCAACGTCCTGACTTTC.

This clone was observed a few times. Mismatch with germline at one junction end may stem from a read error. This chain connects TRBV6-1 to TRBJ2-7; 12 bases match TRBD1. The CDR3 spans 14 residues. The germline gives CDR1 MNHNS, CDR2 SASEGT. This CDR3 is CASSQAGTGGRQYF. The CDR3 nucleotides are TGTGCCAGCAGTCAAGCCGGGACAGGGGGCCGGCAGTACTTC.

The CDR3 here is CSVEDRDRGREQFF. CDR3 nucleotide sequence: TGCAGCGTTGAAGATCGGGACAGGGGGCGTGAGCAGTTCTTC. The rearrangement links TRBV29-1 to TRBJ2-1; 12 nucleotides line up with TRBD1. This CDR3 is built from 14 residues. V was pared by 0 bases and J by 9 bases, with 3 bases of the junction left unmatched. The V gene's germline CDR1 is SQVTM and CDR2 ANQGSEA.

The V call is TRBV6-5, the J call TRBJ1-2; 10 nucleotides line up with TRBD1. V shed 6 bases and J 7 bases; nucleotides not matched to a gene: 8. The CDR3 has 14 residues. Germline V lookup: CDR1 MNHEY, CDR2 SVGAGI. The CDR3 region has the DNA TGTGCCAGCAGGGACAGGGGGATGATAGGTGGCTACACCTTC. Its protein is CASRDRGMIGGYTF.

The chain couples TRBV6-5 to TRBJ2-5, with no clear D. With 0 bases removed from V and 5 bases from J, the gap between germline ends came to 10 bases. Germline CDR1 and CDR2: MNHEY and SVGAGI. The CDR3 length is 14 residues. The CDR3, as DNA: TGTGCCAGCAGTTACTCGAATCCAGTCGAGACCCAGTACTTC. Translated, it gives CASSYSNPVETQYF.

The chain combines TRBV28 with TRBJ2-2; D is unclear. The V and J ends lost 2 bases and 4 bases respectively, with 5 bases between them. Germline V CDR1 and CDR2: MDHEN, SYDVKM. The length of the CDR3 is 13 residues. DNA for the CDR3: TGTGCCAGCAGTTTACAGGCCACCGGGGAGCTGTTTTTT. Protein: CASSLQATGELFF.

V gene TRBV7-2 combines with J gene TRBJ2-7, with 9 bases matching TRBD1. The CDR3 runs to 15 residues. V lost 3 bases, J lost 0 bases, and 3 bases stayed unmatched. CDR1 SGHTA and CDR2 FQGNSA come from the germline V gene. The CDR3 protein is CASSFRQGVSYEQYF. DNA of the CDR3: TGTGCCAGCAGCTTTAGACAGGGGGTCTCCTACGAGCAGTACTTC.

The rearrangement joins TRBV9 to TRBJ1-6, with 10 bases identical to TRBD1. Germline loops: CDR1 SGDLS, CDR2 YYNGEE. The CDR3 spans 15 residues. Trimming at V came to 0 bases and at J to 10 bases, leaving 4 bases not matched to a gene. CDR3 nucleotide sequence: TGTGCCAGCAGCGTAGATGGACAGGGGGACTCACCCCTCCACTTT. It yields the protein CASSVDGQGDSPLHF. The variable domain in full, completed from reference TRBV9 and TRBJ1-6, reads DSGVTQTPKHLITATGQRVTLRCSPRSGDLSVYWYQQSLDQGLQFLIQYYNGEERAKGNILERFSAQQFPDLHSELNLSSLELGDSALYFCASSVDGQGDSPLHFGNGTRLTVT.

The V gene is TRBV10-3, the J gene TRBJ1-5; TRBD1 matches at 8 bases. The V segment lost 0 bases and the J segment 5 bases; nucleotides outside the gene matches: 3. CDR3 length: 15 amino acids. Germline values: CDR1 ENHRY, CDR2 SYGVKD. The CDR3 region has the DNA TGTGCCATCAGTGAGTCTTCGACAGGGGATCAGCCCCAGCATTTT. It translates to CAISESSTGDQPQHF.

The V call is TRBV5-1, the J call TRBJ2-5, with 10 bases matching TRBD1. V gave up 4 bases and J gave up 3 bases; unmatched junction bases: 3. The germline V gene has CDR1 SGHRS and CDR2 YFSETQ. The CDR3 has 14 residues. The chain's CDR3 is CASSPGQGEETQYF. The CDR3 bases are TGCGCCAGCAGCCCCGGACAGGGGGAAGAGACCCAGTACTTC.

CDR3 in amino acids: CASSWTRGPNTGELFF. As DNA, the CDR3 is TGCGCCAGCAGCTGGACAAGGGGGCCGAACACCGGGGAGCTGTTTTTT. The rearrangement uses TRBV5-1 and TRBJ2-2; the match to TRBD1 covers 7 bases. Trimming removed 3 bases from V and 0 bases from J; junction bases left unmatched: 5. There are 16 residues in the CDR3. CDR1 and CDR2 from the germline V gene are SGHRS and YFSETQ.

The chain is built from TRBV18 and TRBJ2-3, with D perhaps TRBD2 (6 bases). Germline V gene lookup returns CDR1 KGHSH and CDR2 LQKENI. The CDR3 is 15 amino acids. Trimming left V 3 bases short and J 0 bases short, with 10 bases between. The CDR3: CASSPSAGSTDTQYF. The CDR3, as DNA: TGTGCCAGCTCACCCTCGGCGGGAAGCACAGATACGCAGTATTTT.

CDR3 in DNA: TGTGCCAGCAGCTTATCAACGCGGGGGGGTGCAGATACGCAGTATTTT. Its translation is CASSLSTRGGADTQYF. This chain connects TRBV7-6 to TRBJ2-3, with 9 bases fitting TRBD2. The CDR3 runs to 16 residues. The germline V gene encodes CDR1 SGHVS and CDR2 FNYEAQ. V gave up 2 bases and J gave up 4 bases; unmatched junction bases: 7.